The entry that follows covers one T cell receptor beta chain sequence. Its antigen is unidentified. Unmatched junction bases numbered 18, after V lost 7 bases and J lost 6 bases. Germline assignment: CDR1 SQVTM and CDR2 ANQGSEA. The CDR3 totals 16 residues. The method was immunoSEQ multiplex PCR; TCRdb's version includes in-frame clones alone and lacks a portion of them. The sample consists of 37,000 or so clones, about 85% of them appearing once. The source of the sample is a study of OX40 agonist ivuxolimab in advanced cancers. Study-level results: The work left the antigen specificity of expanded peripheral T cells undetermined.

Sequenced material: CD4+ or CD8+ T cells sorted from blood, taken in a trial of the OX40 agonist ivuxolimab. This rearrangement joins TRBV29-1 to TRBJ2-3; 8 nucleotides match TRBD2. This TCR was sampled from an adult with an advanced solid tumor such as melanoma, head and neck, liver or kidney cancer. CDR3 sequence: CSGSWFRRGEADTQYF. The CDR3 region has the DNA TGCAGCGGATCATGGTTCCGGCGGGGGGAAGCGGATACGCAGTATTTT.